The 28 T cell receptor beta chains below come from one sample, sequenced in a study of T cell repertoires in cytomegalovirus infection. TCRdb fed the reads into MiXCR, producing one record per CDR3 protein. This table holds 630,000 or so distinct CDR3 sequences, roughly 26% found once. What was sequenced was CD8+ T cells from PBMCs. The source of these receptors is a human donor in good health (CMV status not recorded). Some clones in this sample may be carry-over from other donors' samples.

This clonotype came up many times. The chain carries TRBV6-2 or TRBV6-3 and TRBJ1-5; 9 bases line up with TRBD1. The CDR3 contains 16 residues. Trimming removed 0 bases from V and 6 bases from J; junction bases left unmatched: 6. Germline V lookup: CDR1 MNHEY, CDR2 SVGEGT. CDR3 sequence (DNA): TGTGCCAGCAGTTACTCAAGGACAGGGGAGGCTCAGCCCCAGCATTTT. Translation gives CASSYSRTGEAQPQHF.

CDR3 loop: CASSYNPIGLELAQYF. The CDR3 DNA follows: TGTGCCAGCAGTTACAACCCGATCGGACTAGAATTGGCCCAGTACTTC. The chain uses TRBV6-2 or TRBV6-3 and TRBJ2-5, with 7 bases that match TRBD2. The CDR3 has 16 residues. J was trimmed by 9 bases and V by 2 bases; bases with no gene match: 15. Per germline, CDR1 MNHEY and CDR2 SVGEGT.

This clonotype came up a few times. The CDR3 nucleotides read TGTGCCAGCAGTTACTCGAATAATCCGGCAACTAATGAAAAACTGTTTTTT. Protein: CASSYSNNPATNEKLFF. V is TRBV6-5 and J is TRBJ1-4; no reliable D call. The CDR3 has 17 amino acids. Germline loops: CDR1 MNHEY, CDR2 SVGAGI. Trimming removed 0 bases from V and 0 bases from J, with 11 bases in between.

CDR3 residues: CASSSWTGLNIEAFF. The CDR3 DNA sequence: TGTGCCAGCAGCTCATGGACCGGGCTGAACATCGAAGCTTTCTTT. V and J are TRBV7-2 and TRBJ1-1; D is undetermined. The CDR3 has 15 residues. CDR1 SGHTA and CDR2 FQGNSA come from the germline V gene. V lost 4 bases, J lost 8 bases, and 20 bases lay in between. Full variable domain (remainder filled in from reference TRBV7-2 and TRBJ1-1): GAGVSQSPSNKVTEKGKDVELRCDPISGHTALYWYRQSLGQGLEFLIYFQGNSAPDKSGLPSDRFSAERTGGSVSTLTIQRTQQEDSAVYLCASSSWTGLNIEAFFGQGTRLTVV.

The chain couples TRBV7-9 to TRBJ1-5; D call uncertain. This CDR3 is built from 14 residues. The germline gives CDR1 SEHNR, CDR2 FQNEAQ (reference sequence). V lost 5 bases, J lost 0 bases, and 8 bases lay in between. In DNA, the CDR3 is TGTGCCAGCAGCAACCACAATAGCAATCAGCCCCAGCATTTT. It is translated as CASSNHNSNQPQHF.

This clonotype came up many times. This chain joins TRBV7-9 and TRBJ2-2, with 9 bases that match TRBD1. The trim removed 11 bases at V and 5 bases at J, leaving 9 bases unmatched. The CDR3 consists of 14 residues. The germline gives CDR1 SEHNR, CDR2 FQNEAQ (reference sequence). In nucleotides, the CDR3 is TGTGCCCAGCCGATCGGGACAGGGACCGGGGAGCTGTTTTTT. It yields the protein CAQPIGTGTGELFF. The full variable domain, completed using reference TRBV7-9 and TRBJ2-2, is DTGVSQNPRHKITKRGQNVTFRCDPISEHNRLYWYRQTLGQGPEFLTYFQNEAQLEKSRLLSDRFSAERPKGSFSTLEIQRTEQGDSAMYLCAQPIGTGTGELFFGEGSRLTVL.

The V and J genes are TRBV5-4 and TRBJ2-1; no definite D call. The CDR3 has 15 residues. CDR1 is SGHNT and CDR2 is YYREEE in the germline V gene (reference sequence). Trimming stripped 0 bases from V and 8 bases from J, with 15 bases between. Here the CDR3 reads CASSLELVALDEQFF. The DNA for the CDR3 is TGTGCCAGCAGCTTGGAGCTCGTGGCCCTGGATGAGCAGTTCTTC.

The chain employs TRBV27 and TRBJ1-5; no firm D call. Trimming stripped 5 bases from V and 2 bases from J, with 10 bases between. The CDR3 runs 14 residues. Germline loops: CDR1 MNHEY, CDR2 SMNVEV (reference sequence). This chain's CDR3 is CASSPNYGNQPQHF. CDR3 coding DNA: TGTGCCAGCAGTCCCAACTACGGCAATCAGCCCCAGCATTTT.

This clonotype has a count of ten or more. V and J are TRBV6-2 or TRBV6-3 and TRBJ1-5; the D is unclear. Germline loops: CDR1 MNHEY, CDR2 SVGEGT. The V gene lost 7 bases and the J gene lost 1 base, with 11 bases spanning the gap. This CDR3 has 14 residues. CDR3 nucleotide sequence: TGTGCCAGCACCCCCGACGGGAGCAATCAGCCCCAGCATTTT. Amino acid sequence: CASTPDGSNQPQHF.

This clonotype was detected only a few times. An end of the junction does not agree with germline; a read error may underlie this. The rearrangement joins TRBV7-7 to TRBJ1-2, with D hard to call. The CDR3 extends over 14 amino acids. CDR1 is SSHAT and CDR2 is FNYEAQ in the germline V gene (reference sequence). CDR3 sequence: CASTLRSYLFGYTF. The CDR3 nucleotides read TGTGCTAGCACCTTGAGGTCCTACCTATTTGGCTACACCTTC.

This chain joins TRBV5-4 and TRBJ1-2; 7 bases are shared with TRBD1. CDR1 and CDR2 from the germline V gene are SGHNT and YYREEE (reference sequence). The CDR3 covers 16 residues. Trimming cost V 4 bases and J 0 bases; bases outside gene matches: 9. CDR3 protein: CASSNLQGPANYGYTF. CDR3 nucleotide sequence: TGTGCCAGCAGCAACCTACAGGGGCCCGCTAACTATGGCTACACCTTC.

This clonotype was seen a few times. The chain couples TRBV18 to TRBJ1-2; a possible D gene is TRBD1 (5 bases). Looked up from germline, CDR1 is KGHSH and CDR2 is LQKENI. The V end lost 7 bases, the J end lost 3 bases, and 21 bases lay between the germline ends. The CDR3 length is 16 residues. CDR3 DNA sequence: TGTGCCAGCTTAGACAGCGCTCCCAAGGGCTACTATGGCTACACCTTC. This gives the protein CASLDSAPKGYYGYTF. Together with reference TRBV18 and TRBJ1-2, the CDR3 gives the full variable domain: NAGVMQNPRHLVRRRGQEARLRCSPMKGHSHVYWYRQLPEEGLKFMVYLQKENIIDESGMPKERFSAEFPKEGPSILRIQQVVRGDSAAYFCASLDSAPKGYYGYTFGSGTRLTVV.

The genes are TRBV6-1 and TRBJ2-5, with D hard to call. The CDR3 has 16 amino acids. Germline CDR1 and CDR2: MNHNS and SASEGT. The V gene lost 5 bases and the J gene lost 6 bases, with 22 bases spanning the gap. CDR3 sequence (DNA): TGTGCCAGCAGTTCCGCTAGAACCCACTCACAGCAGACCCAGTACTTC. Translated, it gives CASSSARTHSQQTQYF.

The V call is TRBV24-1, the J call TRBJ2-2; 7 nucleotides agree with TRBD1. V was pared by 3 bases and J by 3 bases, with 3 bases of the junction left unmatched. The CDR3 sequence is 15 residues long. Germline V lookup: CDR1 KGHDR, CDR2 SFDVKD. The CDR3 region has the DNA TGTGCCACCAGTGATCTCGACAGGGACACCGGGGAGCTGTTTTTT. This codes for CATSDLDRDTGELFF.

This clonotype was counted between two and nine times. V is TRBV5-6 and J is TRBJ2-7; D gene ambiguous. The V and J ends lost 1 base and 3 bases respectively, with 14 bases between them. Germline V gene lookup returns CDR1 SGHDT and CDR2 YYEEEE. This CDR3 region has 15 residues. The CDR3 loop reads CASSLYGPQLYEQYF. The DNA for the CDR3 is TGTGCCAGCAGCTTGTACGGGCCACAGCTCTACGAGCAGTACTTC.

In this sample, this clonotype turned up a few times. The chain is built from TRBV7-9 and TRBJ1-1, with TRBD1 as a possible D gene (5 bases). With 7 bases removed from V and 5 bases from J, the gap between germline ends came to 17 bases. CDR1 SEHNR and CDR2 FQNEAQ come from the germline V gene (reference sequence). CDR3 size: 14 residues. CDR3 protein: CASTHGGGGTEAFF. For the CDR3, the DNA is TGTGCCAGCACCCACGGGGGGGGGGGTACTGAAGCTTTCTTT.

This clonotype was observed a few times. The chain joins TRBV3-1 to TRBJ2-1, with D unclear. This CDR3 has 14 residues. The germline V gene has CDR1 LGHDT and CDR2 YNNKEL (reference sequence). The V end was cut by 1 base, the J end by 7 bases, with 11 bases between. The CDR3 protein is CASSQGRASNEQFF. The DNA of the CDR3 is TGTGCCAGCAGCCAAGGGAGAGCTTCAAATGAGCAGTTCTTC.

This rearrangement joins TRBV7-4 to TRBJ2-7; D uncertain. The CDR3 contains 15 residues. Germline assignment: CDR1 SGHVT and CDR2 SQSDAQ. The V gene lost 5 bases and the J gene lost 3 bases, with 17 bases spanning the gap. In DNA form, the CDR3 reads TGTGCCAGCAGCACTCTCACGCAATACCACTACGAGCAGTACTTC. Translating gives CASSTLTQYHYEQYF.

The V call is TRBV4-3, the J call TRBJ2-6, with D hard to call. V was clipped by 0 bases and J by 0 bases, with 6 bases between them. The CDR3 contains 16 residues. Germline CDR1 reads LGHNA; CDR2 reads YSLEER. CDR3 region: CASSQDRLSGANVLTF. In DNA, the CDR3 is TGCGCCAGCAGCCAAGATCGCCTCTCTGGGGCCAACGTCCTGACTTTC.

The gene calls are TRBV7-6 and TRBJ2-3; tentative D call: TRBD2 (7 bases). This CDR3 spans 15 amino acids. With 5 bases removed from V and 5 bases from J, the gap between germline ends came to 17 bases. Germline-derived CDR1 and CDR2 are SGHVS and FNYEAQ. CDR3 DNA sequence: TGTGCCAGCAGCAGGGGGGGGGGCCCGGAAGATACGCAGTATTTT. This gives the protein CASSRGGGPEDTQYF.

In this sample, this clonotype turned up a few times. The V gene is TRBV28, the J gene TRBJ2-1; 9 positions agree with TRBD1. CDR3 size: 15 residues. With V trimmed by 6 bases and J by 7 bases, 10 bases remained unmatched. The V gene's germline CDR1 is MDHEN and CDR2 SYDVKM. The CDR3 nucleotides read TGTGCCAGCAGGGCCGGGACAGGGCCATGGAATGAGCAGTTCTTC. Translation gives CASRAGTGPWNEQFF.

The sample holds many counts of this clonotype. The J gene is TRBJ1-2, the V gene TRBV5-6; D may be TRBD1 (5 bases). The CDR3 sequence is 19 residues long. Germline V gene data show CDR1 as SGHDT and CDR2 as YYEEEE. V was clipped by 5 bases and J by 3 bases, with 29 bases between them. The CDR3 sequence is CASSPGLPGRPGPDYGYTF. The CDR3 nucleotides read TGTGCCAGCAGTCCTGGACTTCCGGGACGACCAGGCCCCGACTATGGCTACACCTTC.

The chain joins TRBV5-5 to TRBJ1-1, with a possible D match to TRBD1 (5 bases). CDR1 is SGHKS, CDR2 YYEKEE, per germline (reference sequence). V was trimmed by 4 bases and J by 5 bases, leaving 15 bases between them. The CDR3 is 14 residues long. CDR3 DNA: TGTGCCAGCAGCCCAGGGAGGGTTAAGACTGAAGCTTTCTTT. It yields the protein CASSPGRVKTEAFF.

The rearrangement uses TRBV18 and TRBJ1-4; TRBD1 might be the D (5 bases). Per the germline V gene, CDR1 is KGHSH and CDR2 is LQKENI. The CDR3 spans 19 residues. Trimming removed 4 bases at V and 4 bases at J, with 25 bases between. CDR3 coding DNA: TGTGCCAGCTCACGACGGCGGGACCCCTACGTTCCCCTTAATGAAAAACTGTTTTTT. It encodes CASSRRRDPYVPLNEKLFF.

This clonotype came up many times. The junction differs from germline at one of its ends, possibly a read error. The chain joins TRBV28 to TRBJ2-5, with 9 bases identical to TRBD2. CDR1 and CDR2 from the germline V gene are MDHEN and SYDVKM. This CDR3 spans 14 amino acids. The CDR3 coding sequence is TGTGCCAGCAGCTTATTAGCGGGGGAAGAGACCCAGTACTTC. Translating gives CASSLLAGEETQYF.

This clonotype occurred a few times. The chain uses TRBV6-7 and TRBJ1-2; tentatively, D is TRBD1 (5 bases). TRBV6-7 is an ORF, and what it does is uncertain. The CDR3 has 12 residues. V lost 6 bases and J 8 bases, leaving 13 bases between the germline ends. CDR3: CASRDGREGYTF. In DNA form, the CDR3 reads TGTGCCAGCAGGGACGGCAGGGAGGGCTACACCTTC.

Concerning this clonotype: This may stem from a read error, because a much larger clone lies one nucleotide away. The rearrangement links TRBV12-3 or TRBV12-4 to TRBJ1-2; the D gene is possibly TRBD1 (5 bases). The CDR3 contains 11 residues. The CDR3 here is CANSTWTGYTF. In DNA form, the CDR3 reads TGTGCCAACAGTACCTGGACAGGCTACACCTTC.

This clonotype appeared many times. The V gene is TRBV25-1, the J gene TRBJ1-5; the D gene is possibly TRBD1 (5 bases). This CDR3 region has 14 residues. Per the germline V gene, CDR1 is MGHDK and CDR2 is SYGVNS. V was shortened by 6 bases and J by 7 bases, with 16 bases between the two germline ends. The CDR3 region is CASSPGRAGQPQHF. CDR3 in DNA: TGTGCCAGCAGCCCCGGGAGGGCAGGGCAGCCCCAGCATTTT.